This T cell receptor (beta chain) is from a study of blood T cells in healthy people across ages (dated by TCRdb to between 2014 and 2017). Concerning the study at large: In model experiments, template switching captured about one uniquely barcoded TCR beta cDNA molecule for every two T cells. Using deep sequencing normalized with unique cDNA molecular identifiers, the study measured how TCR beta repertoire diversity changes with age. The donors were divided into four age groups: young (average approximately 15 years), middle-aged (under 40), aged (about 56) and long-lived (roughly 86). Using the same blood draw, the study looked at two additional independent replicas of 1 million unique cDNA reads for two donors, one aged 18 to 30 and the other aged 80 or older.

With regard to this clonotype: Its antigen target is currently unknown. Per-base quality was not reported, and no clone a single base away is much larger than it.

V is clipped by 2 bases and J by 1 base, and the sequence between their germline boundaries is 9 bases long. From the germline V gene (reference sequence), CDR1 is SEHNR and CDR2 is FQNEAQ. The CDR3 holds 16 amino acids from the cysteine to the phenylalanine. Here the CDR3 DNA is all that survives: 48 bases in frame from base 1. Donors were around 37 systemically healthy Caucasian individuals from Russia aged 6 to 90 years. Each donor gave ten milliliters of peripheral blood, collected into EDTA-treated Vacutainer tubes. PBMCs were isolated by Ficoll-Paque density-gradient centrifugation, with at least 6 million obtained per sample. Total RNA was extracted from PBMCs with Trizol reagent, with at least 5.5 micrograms obtained per sample. For every donor, flow cytometry on a PBMC aliquot measured the percentage of naive CD45RAhigh/CD27high T cells. The paper's findings and limits, for the study overall: The CMV infection status of donors was not known, potentially confounding age-related changes in expanded clonotypes. A strong correlation was found between observed TCR beta diversity and the percentage of naive T cells measured by flow cytometry. Compared with the aged group, the long-lived group had more naive CD4+ T cells, fewer expanded clones and increased TCR diversity, suggesting age selection. Total diversity estimates from one million sequenced T cells were considered lower bounds and underestimates. Since profiling was done on bulk unsorted PBMCs, naive and antigen-experienced compartments could not be conclusively compared. As age increased, observed TCR beta diversity per million T cells dropped in a roughly linear way, and a significant reduction was already evident by age about 36.

Library preparation employed 5' RACE. For sequencing, an Illumina HiSeq 2500 was employed. A second about 7 to 11 cycle PCR used a sample-barcoded 5' primer and a J-beta primer mix. A template-switch 5' adaptor carrying 12 random nucleotides introduced a unique molecular identifier onto each TCR beta cDNA molecule. Each sample yielded at least 2.5 million CDR3-containing paired-end reads. All of the RNA was converted into first-strand cDNA using the Mint cDNA synthesis kit, with a TRBC-specific oligonucleotide serving as the primer. After uracil-DNA glycosylase treatment, a first 18-cycle PCR used universal primers M1SS and BC2_uni_R on all cDNA. As for how the authors treated the data: Each sample was normalized by randomly selecting 1 million high-quality reads, each carrying a distinct molecular identifier. Instead of being binned into consensus sequences, reads that shared molecular identifiers were thrown out. CDR3 identification, clonotype clustering and error correction used MiTCR with a Q25 quality threshold and the strictest error-elimination algorithm. Lower-bound total TCR beta diversity was estimated with a nonparametric unseen species model using Euler transformation. Using fastp trimming at Q25 and MiXCR clonotype assembly, TCRdb reanalyzed the public sequencing data and kept in-frame beta chains. Here each entry gathers all rows of one CDR3 protein and keeps the most common genes and DNA. The V and J calls follow TCRdb's processing rather than the paper's. The sample yields roughly 1,000,000 distinct CDR3 sequences; 25% were counted once. The ten largest clonotypes hold approximately 0.7% of the sample.

Separately, the same data were catalogued under a study of T cells of mothers and their children. From that second study: The donors were nine systemically healthy Caucasian individuals, made up of three mothers and their six children. cDNA synthesis consumed the entire amount of extracted RNA, loaded at approximately 1.5 ug RNA in each 15 ul reaction. In the second PCR, sample barcodes and 2-4 random nucleotides were introduced via the M1S primer. Over 8.5 million TCR beta CDR3 reads were obtained for each mother, and approximately 3.2 million reads were obtained for each child. Thymic selection shapes the output of TCR recombination in a similar way in related and unrelated pairs, and inherited differences have a minor effect. Normalized repertoire overlap was always slightly but never significantly higher in related than unrelated mother-child pairs. With a sensitivity of approximately 92 clones per million clonotypes, no persistent microchimeric T cell clones were detected. Deep NGS was used in the study to compare the TCR beta repertoires of mothers and children and to look for features that separate related mother-child pairs from unrelated individuals. Mothers averaged approximately 41 +/- 4 years of age and children averaged around 10 +/- 4 years. After adapter ligation with NEBNext reagents, the libraries were sequenced on Illumina HiSeq 2000 with 100+100 nt paired-end reads. To prevent cross-contamination, the mother and child libraries were prepared one month apart and sequenced in separate runs. For each donor, between roughly 500,000 and 2,200,000 distinct TCR beta clonotypes were identified. Naive TCR beta clonotypes were estimated from low-frequency clonotypes matched to each donor's FACS-determined naive share, without sorting.

The receptor was isolated from a girl aged 2 to 10 in good health. This chain is built from TRBV7-9 and TRBJ2-6, with TRBD2 tentatively as D gene (5 bases match). The sample was blood. The CDR3 has the sequence CASSLFSGSGANVLTF. The DNA sequence is given as TGTGCCAGCAGCTTATTTTCGGGATCTGGGGCCAACGTCCTGACTTTC.